The sequence of this TCR beta chain was determined in a study of T cell changes during pregnancy in multiple sclerosis. The CDR3 length is 17 residues. The germline CDR1 and CDR2 sequences are SGHNT and YYREEE (reference sequence). With 0 bases removed from V and 1 base from J, the gap between germline ends came to 16 bases. Sequencing was performed with immunoSEQ multiplex PCR; in TCRdb, only in-frame clones are kept and a portion is missing. The data contain tens of thousands of clones, 92% of them seen just once; the ten biggest clones take up 2% to 2.5%. The material was peripheral blood, obtained in the first trimester of pregnancy. The chain couples TRBV5-4 to TRBJ2-5, with D tentatively TRBD1 (6 bases). This TCR was recovered from a female donor with multiple sclerosis, enrolled in a pregnancy study. The CDR3 protein is CASSLAGAGAVQETQYF. As DNA, the CDR3 is TGTGCCAGCAGCTTGGCCGGGGCAGGGGCCGTCCAAGAGACCCAGTACTTC.